What follows describes a single TCR beta chain. The antigen remains unidentified. Library preparation (for TCRbeta) was performed with unique molecular identifiers. TCRdb processed the PCR reads anew with MiXCR; each CDR3 protein has one entry. This sample has around 960,000 distinct CDR3 sequences, with roughly 29% found just once. CDR1 is SGHAT and CDR2 is FQDESV in the germline V gene (reference sequence). V lost 1 base to trimming and J lost 0 bases, with 13 bases between them. CDR3 size: 17 residues. The data belong to a study of T-cell reconstitution after alpha-beta-depleted transplantation in children. Study outcomes and limitations: Expanded graft clones, several hundred of them, were reportedly the source of alpha-beta T cells about two months after transplant. T-cell counts and diversity at one year post-transplant came mainly from newly produced T cells. Where some patients showed high TCRbeta diversity at day 60, it came from recipient T cells and thymic progenitors that had survived.

V gene TRBV11-1 combines with J gene TRBJ2-1, with TRBD2 as a possible D gene (5 bases). This TCR came from a boy less than two years old who had a stem cell transplant for SCID, so the T cells may come from the graft donor. The sequenced sample was PBMCs, mostly from graft donor cells, obtained 360 days after TCRalphabeta/CD19-depleted stem cell transplant. The CDR3 region is CASSLVGGRSSYNEQFF. The DNA for the CDR3 is TGTGCCAGCAGCTTAGTCGGAGGCAGGAGCTCCTACAATGAGCAGTTCTTC.